This T cell receptor beta chain was obtained from a study of human versus mouse CDR3 diversity and MHC coevolution. The ends were cut back, 0 bases at V and 4 bases at J, with 11 bases in the middle. Germline CDR1 SGHRS, CDR2 YFSETQ. The CDR3 has 16 residues. Here immunoSEQ multiplex PCR was the method, and the copy in TCRdb shows in-frame clones only, minus some. This sample yields 80,000 or so clones, of which 90% to 95% are seen a single time; about 1.5% belongs to the top ten. This clonotype originated in a person between 25 and 75 years old in good health. The chain carries TRBV5-1 and TRBJ1-6; possible D gene TRBD1, 5 bases. Sequenced input: naive CD4+ T cells from blood. Indicated subset: CD45RO-negative CD62L-positive naive CD4 T cells. The CDR3 DNA is TGCGCCAGCAGCTTGGCCATGGGGCGGTATAATTCACCCCTCCACTTT. Protein sequence: CASSLAMGRYNSPLHF.